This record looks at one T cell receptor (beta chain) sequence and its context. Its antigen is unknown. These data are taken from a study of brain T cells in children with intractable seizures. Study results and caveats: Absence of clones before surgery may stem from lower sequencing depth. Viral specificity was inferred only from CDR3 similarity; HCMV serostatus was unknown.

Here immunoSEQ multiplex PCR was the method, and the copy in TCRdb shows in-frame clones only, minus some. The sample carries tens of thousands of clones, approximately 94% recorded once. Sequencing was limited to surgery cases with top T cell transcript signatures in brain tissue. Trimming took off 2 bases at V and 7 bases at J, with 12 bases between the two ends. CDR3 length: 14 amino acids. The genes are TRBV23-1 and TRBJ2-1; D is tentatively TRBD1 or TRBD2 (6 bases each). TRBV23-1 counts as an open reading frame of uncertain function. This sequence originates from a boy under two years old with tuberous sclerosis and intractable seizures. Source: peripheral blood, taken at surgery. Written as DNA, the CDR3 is TGCGCCAGCAGTCAAACGACTAGGGGGAATGAGCAGTTCTTC. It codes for CASSQTTRGNEQFF.